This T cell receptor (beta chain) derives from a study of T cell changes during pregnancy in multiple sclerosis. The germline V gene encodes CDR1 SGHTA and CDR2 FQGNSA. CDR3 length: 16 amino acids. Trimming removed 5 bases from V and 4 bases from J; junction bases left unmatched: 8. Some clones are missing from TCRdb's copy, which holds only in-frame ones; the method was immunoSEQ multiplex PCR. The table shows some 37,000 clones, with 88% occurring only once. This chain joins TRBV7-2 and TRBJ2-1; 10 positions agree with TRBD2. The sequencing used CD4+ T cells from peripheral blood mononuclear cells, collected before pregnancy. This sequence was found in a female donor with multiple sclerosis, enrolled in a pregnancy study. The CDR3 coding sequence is TGTGCCAGCAGCACGCTAGCGGGAGTCGTATACAATGAGCAGTTCTTC. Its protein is CASSTLAGVVYNEQFF.